This record covers a single T cell receptor (beta chain). Its specific antigen is unknown. No base-level quality is on record; no much larger clone is a single base apart. This record belongs to a study of shared clonotypes between healthy human individuals (dated by TCRdb to 2020 to 2021). Looking at the study overall: A couple of women and a few men aged 18 to 49 years were included in the cohort. To estimate repertoire size and how much clonotype sharing occurs between individuals, the study deeply sequenced the blood TCR repertoires of several healthy adults. Libraries were prepared and TCR repertoires were sequenced by different laboratories using diverse techniques, in order to increase sequencing depth and limit assay-specific biases. Per donor, three plates each were used for CD4 naive and CD4 memory, two for CD8 naive, and one for CD8 memory. Each donor's leukapheresis produced roughly between roughly 0.94 and 9.5 billion PBMCs. Overall results and qualifications from the work: Rarefaction of sorted-subset datasets indicated incomplete sequencing despite the large sequencing depth. Compared with non-shared clonotypes, clonotypes shared by all four sorted-subset donors had higher generation probabilities. Larger estimated clonotype richness was generally found for naive subsets than for memory subsets. Pairwise subsampling indicated that sequencing depth was expected to affect the degree of clonotype sharing among donors. Sharing across several donors was observed for around 4.8% of naive CD4, over 3% of naive CD8, 2% to 2.5% of memory CD4, and roughly 0.4% of memory CD8 clonotypes. Only blood was sampled, and tissue TCR repertoires likely differ from those in blood. Because the study included a small number of donors, the genetic and exposure-history diversity represented was limited.

For the CD8 naive samples, CD45RO-negative cells were positively selected for CCR7, yielding a CD45RA+CCR7+ population from which TemRA cells were excluded. Donors were healthy HIV-negative adults with no recently reported acute infections or vaccinations. Only Caucasian adults living in Nashville, Tennessee, USA were represented among the donors. After blood collection by leukapheresis, PBMCs were isolated using Ficoll-Histopaque density gradient centrifugation and then cryopreserved in the vapor phase of liquid nitrogen. Purity and quantity of every magnetically sorted T cell population were checked by analytical flow cytometry. Genomic DNA was isolated from each sorted fraction and quantified by UV absorbance on a Nanodrop 2000c. Using the deep immunoSEQ assay, TCR CDR3 regions were amplified from genomic DNA by multiplex PCR. For each cell subset, the extracted genomic DNA was distributed evenly across all wells of several immunoSEQ 96-well plates, and each plate served as one replicate. For sorted subsets, each replicate PCR was loaded with 200 ng genomic DNA, equivalent to approximately 33,000 T cell genomes. Purified libraries were quantified with a Qubit 3.0 fluorometer, sized on a Bioanalyzer 2100, and re-quantified with the KAPA Library Quantification kit. Every immunoSEQ 96-well plate was sequenced on a dedicated single-read 150-cycle Illumina NextSeq 550 flow cell. The authors' analysis ran thus. Because only junctional sequences without quality scores were contained in the immunoSEQ output, filtering matching that applied to full-length reads could not be performed. To assign V/J genes and CDR3, sequences were annotated using PyIR, a Python wrapper for IgBLAST v1.9, with IMGT germline references. Any read was removed if the V/J assignment was weak (E-value above 1e-6), the CDR3 was missing, or the read contained stop codons, out-of-frame junctions, or ambiguous translated residues. V3J clonotypes were defined as sequences sharing the same inferred V gene, J gene, and CDR3 amino acid sequence. The percentage overlap between two repertoires was calculated by dividing the number of shared unique clonotypes by the size of the smaller repertoire. Richness of each repertoire was evaluated using RTK rarefaction, the Chao1 estimator, and Recon v2.1 estimates of unobserved clonotypes. Generation probabilities for all TCRbeta clonotypes obtained by the gDNA method from a few donors were computed using OLGA. In TCRdb, the immuneACCESS table is reduced to in-frame sequences with V and J assigned. These tables do not hold every clone; where another copy was compared, an unresolved V gene accounts for under half, and the others remain unexplained. D and trimming were read from the DNA, whereas the V and J calls and clone size are those reported in that table. The sample has roughly 2.1 million clones on record, under 95% of them singletons. The top ten clonotypes cover 1.5% to 2% of the sample.

Per the germline V gene (reference sequence), MNHEY is the CDR1 and SMNVEV is the CDR2. V is cut by 5 bases and J by 2 bases, and the space between the germline ends is 13 bases. The CDR3 contains 14 residues, cysteine and phenylalanine counted. Only the CDR3 portion is preserved as DNA: 42 bases, with reading frame beginning at the first base. The material sequenced was naive CD8+ T cells from PBMCs. The cell subset or site label on this specimen signifies: CD45RA+CCR7+. The chain links TRBV27 with TRBJ2-7; D gene: possibly TRBD2, on 6 matching bases. The TCR was taken from a man aged 18-30 years in good health. Some clones in this sample may be carry-over from other donors' samples. The CDR3 loop reads CASSSKGLTYEQYF. Here is the DNA: TGTGCCAGCAGTAGCAAGGGACTTACCTACGAGCAGTACTTC.